This TCR beta chain was identified in a study of OX40 agonist ivuxolimab in advanced cancers. Describing the broader study: Ivuxolimab was a fully human IgG2 agonistic monoclonal antibody targeting the costimulatory receptor OX40 (CD134). In the dose-escalation cohort, over 65% of patients were male, and the mean age was around 60 years, with a range of roughly 20 to 85. Intravenous ivuxolimab was administered to patients every 2 weeks at six dose levels: 0.01, 0.1, 0.3, 1.5, 3 and 10 mg/kg. Prior anti-PD-1, anti-PD-L1 or anti-CTLA-4 therapy was permitted, and approximately 39% of dose-escalation patients had received checkpoint inhibitors. Partial responses occurred in three dose-escalation patients, of whom one had hepatocellular carcinoma and two had cutaneous melanoma. The point of sequencing TCRbeta in the periphery was to test whether ivuxolimab changed TCR sequence diversity and drove clonal T-cell expansion. Of the roughly 52 dose-escalation patients, hepatocellular carcinoma was present in approximately 20, melanoma in around 15, renal cell carcinoma in 9 and head and neck cancer in 9. The monotherapy dose-escalation portion (N of about 52 patients) of the phase I ivuxolimab trial is reported in the paper. Points the paper makes about the study in general: At doses from 0.1 to 3.0 mg/kg, clonal expansion was seen in both CD4+ and CD8+ blood T cells between baseline and week 6. Partial responders in the 0.1-3.0 mg/kg groups had among the lowest normalized peripheral clonal expansion, especially among CD8+ T cells. Low levels of normalized T-cell clonal expansion were also seen in some nonresponding patients. The antigen specificity of the peripheral T cells that underwent clonal expansion was not determined. After ivuxolimab, expanded clones were on average more numerous among CD8+ T cells than among CD4+ T cells.

Patients with a history of autoimmune disease or receiving systemic immunosuppression were excluded from the trial. Peripheral blood for TCR sequencing was collected from all dose cohorts at baseline, on cycle 4 day 1, and on cycle 7 day 1. Samples came from an open-label, multicenter, first-in-human phase I dose-escalation trial of ivuxolimab. Adults with locally advanced or metastatic melanoma, renal cell, hepatocellular, or head and neck squamous cell carcinoma were enrolled in the trial. Before TCR sequencing, CD4+ T cells and CD8+ T cells from peripheral blood were sorted into separate populations. To sequence the TCRbeta CDR3 region, genomic DNA was isolated from the sorted cells. The immunoSEQ Assay was used for sequencing of TCRbeta CDR3 regions. TCRdb provides this immuneACCESS table in a form limited to in-frame rearrangements. Some clones are lacking; in checked studies, under half of them reflect an unresolved V gene, and why the rest are absent is not known. The sample contains roughly 30,000 clones, about 88% of them found a single time. The biggest ten clones account for around 30% of the sample.

The junction shows trimming of 5 bases on V and 1 base on J, plus 8 bases between the germline ends. The germline V gene (reference sequence) gives CDR1 as SEHNR and CDR2 as FQNEAQ. The cysteine opens and the phenylalanine closes a CDR3 of 13 amino acids. The kept DNA is CDR3 alone, 39 bases in frame from the first base. As to this clone: The antigen it binds to is not known. Base qualities are not at hand, and no much larger clone is one base apart.

Source: CD4+ or CD8+ T cells sorted from blood, taken in a trial of the OX40 agonist ivuxolimab. The sequence came from an adult with an advanced solid tumor such as melanoma, head and neck, liver or kidney cancer. Recombination joined TRBV7-9 with TRBJ1-1; the D gene is not confidently resolved. The CDR3: CASSPRGNTEAFF. The nucleotides are TGTGCCAGCAGCCCCAGAGGGAACACTGAAGCTTTCTTT.